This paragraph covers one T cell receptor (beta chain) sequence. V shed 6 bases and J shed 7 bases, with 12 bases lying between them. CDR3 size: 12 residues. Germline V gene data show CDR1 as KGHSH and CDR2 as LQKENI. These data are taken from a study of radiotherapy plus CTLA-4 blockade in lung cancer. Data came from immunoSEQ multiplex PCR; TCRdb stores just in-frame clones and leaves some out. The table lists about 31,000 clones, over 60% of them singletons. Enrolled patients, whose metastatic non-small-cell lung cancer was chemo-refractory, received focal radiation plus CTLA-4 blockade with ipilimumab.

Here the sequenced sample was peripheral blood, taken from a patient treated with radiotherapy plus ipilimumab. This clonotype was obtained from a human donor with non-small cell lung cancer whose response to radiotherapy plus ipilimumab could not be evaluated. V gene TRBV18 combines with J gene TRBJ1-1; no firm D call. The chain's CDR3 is CASSFLYGEAFF. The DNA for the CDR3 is TGTGCCAGCTCCTTCTTATACGGTGAAGCTTTCTTT.